This TCR beta chain emerged from a study of T cell responses to AZD1222 COVID-19 vaccine. Study results and caveats: Repertoire sampling was restricted to post-peak T cell response timepoints. Nearly half of spike-specific TCRs reportedly go after variant regions that carry no mutations.

Sequencing was performed with immunoSEQ multiplex PCR; in TCRdb, only in-frame clones are kept and a portion is missing. The sample contains 97,000 or so clones, roughly 92% of which appear only once. From germline, CDR1 is MNHEY and CDR2 SMNVEV (reference sequence). V lost 5 bases and J lost 4, with 9 bases in between. This CDR3 contains 14 residues. As concerns this clone: Its antigen is unknown.

The material sequenced was peripheral blood, taken 28 days after the second AZD1222 dose. The gene calls are TRBV27 and TRBJ1-6; D uncertain. The sequence came from an adult who received the AZD1222 COVID-19 vaccine. The CDR3 region is CASSVAVYNSPLHF. In DNA, the CDR3 is TGTGCCAGCAGTGTGGCGGTATATAATTCACCCCTCCACTTT.